The clone carrying this TCR beta chain was seen at least ten times. Losses at the gene ends were 4 bases for V and 5 bases for J; bases not matched to a gene: 9. This CDR3 contains 15 residues. The germline V gene has CDR1 SEHNR and CDR2 FQNEAQ (reference sequence). Authors of the study amplified TCR beta CDR3 regions from RNA transcripts. Researchers ran a first-round RT-PCR on the TCR CDR3 using the HTBI primer set. TCRdb called the multiplex PCR reads again in MiXCR, with one record for every CDR3 protein. The sample has more than 250,000 distinct CDR3 sequences, roughly 15% seen once. The sample belongs to a study of T cells in Graves' hyperthyroidism and ophthalmopathy. On the study more broadly: Peripheral blood collection took place at initial diagnosis, before any treatment.

Thyroid ultrasound, orbital computed tomography, clinical symptoms, and serum thyroxine and TRAb underpinned diagnoses. J is TRBJ2-7 and V is TRBV7-9; TRBD1 agrees at 9 bases. Source material: blood. The TCR originated in a woman in her forties or fifties with Graves' hyperthyroidism that later progressed to Graves' ophthalmopathy. Here the CDR3 reads CASSYPGQGSHEQYF. As DNA, the CDR3 is TGTGCCAGCAGCTATCCGGGACAGGGTTCCCACGAGCAGTACTTC.